Below, one T cell receptor (beta chain) is given with its context. Antigen unknown. These data are taken from a study of T cell responses to AZD1222 COVID-19 vaccine. Study-wide results and caveats: The donors showed a predominance of white British ancestry and of females, with possible underestimation of clonal diversity. Without day 14 samples, only post-peak T cell repertoires were studied.

The CDR3 contains 15 residues. V was clipped by 3 bases and J by 10 bases; unmatched bases: 11. Per the germline V gene, CDR1 is SNHLY and CDR2 is FYNNEI. Profiled with immunoSEQ multiplex PCR; TCRdb holds only in-frame clones, not every one. The sample lists 90,000 to 95,000 clones, approximately 90% occurring once. This chain uses TRBV2 with TRBJ2-1; the match to TRBD2 covers 8 bases. The sample consisted of peripheral blood, taken on day 0 of AZD1222 vaccination. This clonotype was obtained from an adult in good health. The CDR3 DNA reads as TGTGCCAGCAGTGATAGGGGACTAGTGGGGGGAGAGCAGTTCTTC. Its protein product is CASSDRGLVGGEQFF.